These 21 T cell receptor beta chains share one sample of origin, sequenced in a study of radiotherapy plus CTLA-4 blockade in lung cancer. The repertoire was sequenced with immunoSEQ multiplex PCR; TCRdb's copy has only in-frame clones and lacks some. The sample shows roughly 100,000 clones, 85% of them seen only once. The starting material was peripheral blood, obtained from a patient treated with radiotherapy plus ipilimumab. These receptors originate from a human donor with non-small cell lung cancer that progressed on radiotherapy plus ipilimumab. Some clones in this sample may be carry-over from other donors' samples.

V is TRBV29-1 and J is TRBJ2-3; D is uncertain. The V gene lost 4 bases and the J gene lost 1 base, with 12 bases spanning the gap. The CDR3 is 14 residues long. Germline V gene sequence: CDR1 SQVTM, CDR2 ANQGSEA. Written as DNA, the CDR3 is TGCAGCGTTGTAGTCGTGAGTGGCACAGATACGCAGTATTTT. Protein sequence: CSVVVVSGTDTQYF.

J is TRBJ1-3 and V is TRBV7-9, with 7 positions matching TRBD1. Germline V gene lookup returns CDR1 SEHNR and CDR2 FQNEAQ (reference sequence). The CDR3 spans 15 residues. The V segment lost 5 bases and the J segment 0 bases; nucleotides outside the gene matches: 4. In DNA, the CDR3 is TGTGCCAGCAGCCAGACAGGGCTCTCTGGAAACACCATATATTTT. Protein product: CASSQTGLSGNTIYF. Variable domain in full (rest from reference TRBV7-9 and TRBJ1-3): DTGVSQNPRHKITKRGQNVTFRCDPISEHNRLYWYRQTLGQGPEFLTYFQNEAQLEKSRLLSDRFSAERPKGSFSTLEIQRTEQGDSAMYLCASSQTGLSGNTIYFGEGSWLTVV.

This clone was counted only a few times. This chain joins TRBV27 and TRBJ2-7; TRBD2 aligns across 9 bases. The V and J ends lost 2 bases and 1 base, in that order; junction bases with no gene match: 9. Germline-derived CDR1 and CDR2 are MNHEY and SMNVEV (reference sequence). This CDR3 has 17 amino acids. This chain's CDR3 is CASSLPPRSGGSYEQYF. In DNA form, the CDR3 reads TGTGCCAGCAGTTTACCCCCCCGGAGCGGGGGGTCCTACGAGCAGTACTTC.

The chain employs TRBV10-2 and TRBJ2-4, with 8 nucleotides matching TRBD1. This CDR3 is built from 14 residues. CDR1 WSHSY and CDR2 SAAADI come from the germline V gene. After removal of 2 bases from V and 8 bases from J, the junction contained 5 bases not matched to a gene. CDR3 coding DNA: TGCGCCAGCAGTGAGACGGGACAGGCTTACATTCAGTACTTC. It codes for CASSETGQAYIQYF.

This chain uses TRBV7-3 with TRBJ2-1, with 12 bases that match TRBD2. The CDR3 covers 18 residues. Germline CDR1 and CDR2: SGHTA and FQGTGA. The V segment lost 3 bases and the J segment 0 bases; nucleotides outside the gene matches: 6. For the CDR3, the DNA is TGTGCCAGCAGCTTCCTAGCGGGGGGGAAGAGCTCCTACAATGAGCAGTTCTTC. As protein: CASSFLAGGKSSYNEQFF.

The chain combines TRBV7-6 with TRBJ2-5; 7 bases match TRBD1. CDR1 is SGHVS, CDR2 FNYEAQ, per germline. The CDR3 runs to 14 residues. The V segment lost 5 bases and the J segment 3 bases; nucleotides outside the gene matches: 6. DNA of the CDR3: TGTGCCAGCAGCCAAAACAGGGGAAAAGAGACCCAGTACTTC. Translated: CASSQNRGKETQYF.

The chain uses TRBV28 and TRBJ1-6; TRBD1 matches 8 bases. The CDR3 has 16 residues. Per germline, CDR1 MDHEN and CDR2 SYDVKM. The V segment lost 4 bases and the J segment 6 bases; nucleotides outside the gene matches: 8. This CDR3 reads CASSSRQGKTNSPLHF. In nucleotides, the CDR3 is TGTGCCAGCAGTTCAAGACAGGGGAAGACTAATTCACCCCTCCACTTT.

The chain employs TRBV5-1 and TRBJ2-1; D not certain. Germline-derived CDR1 and CDR2 are SGHRS and YFSETQ. V gave up 3 bases and J gave up 7 bases, with 11 bases separating them. The CDR3 is made up of 13 amino acids. The CDR3, as DNA: TGCGCCAGCAGCTCGACTGGAGAAAATGAGCAGTTCTTC. Residues: CASSSTGENEQFF.

The chain employs TRBV5-4 and TRBJ2-5; TRBD1 matches at 9 bases. Germline V CDR1 and CDR2: SGHNT, YYREEE (reference sequence). V lost 3 bases, J lost 4 bases, and 7 bases stayed unmatched. This CDR3 is built from 15 residues. The CDR3 DNA is TGTGCCAGCAGCTGGGGGACAGGGCTCGTAGAGACCCAGTACTTC. Encoded protein: CASSWGTGLVETQYF.

The CDR3 DNA reads as TGTGCCAGCAGCTTTGAGGACTCCTACAATGAGCAGTTCTTC. Amino acid sequence: CASSFEDSYNEQFF. The V call is TRBV7-9, the J call TRBJ2-1, with D unresolved. The CDR3 has 14 amino acids. V shed 3 bases and J shed 0 bases, with 6 bases lying between them. The V gene's germline CDR1 is SEHNR and CDR2 FQNEAQ (reference sequence).

The chain recombines TRBV9 with TRBJ2-5; TRBD2 matches 7 bases. Germline V gene sequence: CDR1 SGDLS, CDR2 YYNGEE. With V trimmed by 0 bases and J by 2 bases, 10 bases remained unmatched. The CDR3 contains 17 residues. CDR3 sequence reads: CASSVGGDYLSQETQYF. As DNA, the CDR3 is TGTGCCAGCAGCGTAGGAGGGGACTATCTCTCACAAGAGACCCAGTACTTC. Full variable domain (remainder filled in from reference TRBV9 and TRBJ2-5): DSGVTQTPKHLITATGQRVTLRCSPRSGDLSVYWYQQSLDQGLQFLIQYYNGEERAKGNILERFSAQQFPDLHSELNLSSLELGDSALYFCASSVGGDYLSQETQYFGPGTRLLVL.

The V call is TRBV5-1, the J call TRBJ2-2; the D gene is possibly TRBD1 (5 bases). Germline-derived CDR1 and CDR2 are SGHRS and YFSETQ. The CDR3 is 15 residues long. The germline V and J ends were trimmed by 8 bases and 4 bases, with 18 bases remaining between them. In DNA, the CDR3 is TGCGCCAGTTCCATGACAGTCCAGAGCACCGGGGAGCTGTTTTTT. It specifies CASSMTVQSTGELFF.

V is TRBV7-9 and J is TRBJ1-2; 8 nucleotides match TRBD1. V shed 1 base and J 8 bases; nucleotides not matched to a gene: 12. Germline loops: CDR1 SEHNR, CDR2 FQNEAQ (reference sequence). The CDR3 is made up of 16 amino acids. The CDR3 coding sequence is TGTGCCAGCAGCTTAGTGAGCAGGGGGCGTCTTAGGGGCTACACCTTC. Encoded protein: CASSLVSRGRLRGYTF. The full variable domain, rest sourced from reference TRBV7-9 and TRBJ1-2, is DTGVSQNPRHKITKRGQNVTFRCDPISEHNRLYWYRQTLGQGPEFLTYFQNEAQLEKSRLLSDRFSAERPKGSFSTLEIQRTEQGDSAMYLCASSLVSRGRLRGYTFGSGTRLTVV.

The chain couples TRBV2 to TRBJ2-5; no definite D call. CDR3 size: 14 residues. V lost 5 bases to trimming and J lost 5 bases, with 15 bases between them. Per germline, CDR1 SNHLY and CDR2 FYNNEI. Written as DNA, the CDR3 is TGTGCCAGCAGTCCTGGCGGCAGTCGGGAGACCCAGTACTTC. This sequence encodes CASSPGGSRETQYF.

This clone occurred once. The rearrangement uses TRBV7-2 and TRBJ1-6, with a weak D call TRBD1 (5 bases). This CDR3 is built from 14 residues. The germline V and J ends were trimmed by 1 base and 7 bases, with 8 bases remaining between them. CDR1 is SGHTA, CDR2 FQGNSA, per germline. The CDR3 region has the DNA TGTGCCAGCAGCTTAGGGTGGGGGAATTCACCCCTCCACTTT. Translated, it gives CASSLGWGNSPLHF.

This clone appeared a single time. This sequence joins TRBV6-5 and TRBJ2-4; weak D call: TRBD2 (5 bases). Trimming pared 0 bases from V and 1 base from J, leaving 10 bases between. The germline V gene encodes CDR1 MNHEY and CDR2 SVGAGI. This CDR3 is built from 16 residues. In DNA, the CDR3 is TGTGCCAGCAGTTACTCCGGGGTACTGGCCAAAAACATTCAGTACTTC. The encoded protein is CASSYSGVLAKNIQYF.

This rearrangement joins TRBV7-9 to TRBJ2-1; 7 nucleotides agree with TRBD1. The CDR3 consists of 19 residues. CDR1 is SEHNR and CDR2 is FQNEAQ in the germline V gene (reference sequence). Trimming at V came to 4 bases and at J to 0 bases, leaving 15 bases not matched to a gene. CDR3 residues: CASSSQTSYRGHSYNEQFF. The CDR3 DNA follows: TGTGCCAGCAGCTCCCAGACCTCATACAGGGGACACTCCTACAATGAGCAGTTCTTC.

The chain recombines TRBV11-3 with TRBJ1-3; a possible D gene is TRBD1 (5 bases). The CDR3 length is 13 residues. Trimming removed 6 bases at V and 4 bases at J, with 10 bases between. Germline V gene data show CDR1 as SGHNT and CDR2 as YENEEA. The CDR3 coding sequence is TGTGCCAGCAGTGGGGGTGACGGAAACACCATATATTTT. Its translation: CASSGGDGNTIYF. Based on the CDR3 plus reference TRBV11-3 and TRBJ1-3, the full variable domain is EAGVVQSPRYKIIEKKQPVAFWCNPISGHNTLYWYLQNLGQGPELLIRYENEEAVDDSQLPKDRFSAERLKGVDSTLKIQPAELGDSAVYLCASSGGDGNTIYFGEGSWLTVV.

This clone was picked up a small number of times. The gene calls are TRBV5-1 and TRBJ1-6, with D maybe TRBD1 (6 bases). CDR1 SGHRS and CDR2 YFSETQ come from the germline V gene. CDR3 size: 17 residues. Between the trimmed V and J ends, which lost 1 base and 3 bases, there was a span of 14 bases. The CDR3 nucleotides are TGCGCCAGCAGCTTGACGACAGGAGAAGACTATAATTCACCCCTCCACTTT. It is translated as CASSLTTGEDYNSPLHF.

The chain is built from TRBV19 and TRBJ1-6; D is undetermined. V lost 0 bases and J lost 0, with 9 bases in between. The length of the CDR3 is 17 residues. CDR1 is LNHDA, CDR2 SQIVND, per germline (reference sequence). This chain's CDR3 is CASSIDLESSYNSPLHF. In DNA, the CDR3 is TGTGCCAGTAGTATAGATCTGGAGAGCTCCTATAATTCACCCCTCCACTTT.

As for this clone: The identical CDR3 is also encoded by other nucleotide sequences in the sample. The rearrangement links TRBV30 to TRBJ1-5; D is perhaps TRBD1 (5 bases). Germline V gene lookup returns CDR1 GTSNPN and CDR2 SVGIG (reference sequence). The CDR3 contains 13 residues. The V and J ends lost 0 bases and 4 bases respectively, with 7 bases between them. For the CDR3, the DNA is TGTGCCTGGAGTGTTAAGGGGAATCAGCCCCAGCATTTT. Residues: CAWSVKGNQPQHF.